The next 2 T cell receptor beta chains were all read from a single sample in a study of molecular identifiers for immune sequencing clone quantification. One entry per CDR3 protein, called by TCRdb with MiXCR from the PCR reads. The sample records about 510,000 distinct CDR3 sequences, roughly a fifth being singletons. The material sequenced was naive CD8+ T cells from blood, with Jurkat cell RNA spiked in. The subset denotes: FACS-sorted CD8+CD4-CCR7+CD45RA+ naive T cells. The receptor source for this set is a human donor in good health. Some libraries in this study had Jurkat cell RNA spiked in.

Concerning this clonotype: A read error may account for a junction end that differs from germline. The gene calls are TRBV5-5 and TRBJ1-6; D not resolved. This CDR3 has 14 amino acids. The germline V gene encodes CDR1 SGHKS and CDR2 YYEKEE (reference sequence). The CDR3 sequence is CASSLVFQDSPIHF. The CDR3 DNA reads TGCGCCAGCAGCTTGGTGTTTCAAGATTCACCCATCCACTTT.

This clonotype was seen a handful of times. The gene calls are TRBV4-3 and TRBJ2-7, with 7 bases that match TRBD2. The J segment lost 3 bases and the V segment lost 4 bases, leaving 9 bases of the junction unmatched. This CDR3 is 15 amino acids long. Germline V gives CDR1 LGHNA, CDR2 YSLEER. The chain's CDR3 is CASSPGASGDYEQYF. The DNA for the CDR3 is TGCGCCAGCAGCCCTGGAGCGAGCGGGGACTACGAGCAGTACTTC.